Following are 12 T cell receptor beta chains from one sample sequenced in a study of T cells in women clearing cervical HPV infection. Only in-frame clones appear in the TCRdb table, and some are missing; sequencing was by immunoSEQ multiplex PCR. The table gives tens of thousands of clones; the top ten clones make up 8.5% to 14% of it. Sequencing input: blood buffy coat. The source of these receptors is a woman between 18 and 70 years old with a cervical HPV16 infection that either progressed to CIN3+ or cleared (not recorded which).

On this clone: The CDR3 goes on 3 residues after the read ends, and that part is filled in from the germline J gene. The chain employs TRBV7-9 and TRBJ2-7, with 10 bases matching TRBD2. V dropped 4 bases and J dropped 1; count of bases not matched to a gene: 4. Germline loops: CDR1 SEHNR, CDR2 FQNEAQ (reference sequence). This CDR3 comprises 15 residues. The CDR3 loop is CASSSGTSDSYEQYF. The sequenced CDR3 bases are TGTGCCAGCAGCTCCGGGACTAGCGATTCCTACGAG.

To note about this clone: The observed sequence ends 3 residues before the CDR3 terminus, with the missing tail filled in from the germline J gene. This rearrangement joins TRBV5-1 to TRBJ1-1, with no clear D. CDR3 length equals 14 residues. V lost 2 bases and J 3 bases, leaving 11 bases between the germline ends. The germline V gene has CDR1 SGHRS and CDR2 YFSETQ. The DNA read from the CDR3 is TGCGCCAGCAGCTTAAACAGAGGGTACACTGAA. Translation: CASSLNRGYTE. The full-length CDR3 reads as CASSLNRGYTEAFF.

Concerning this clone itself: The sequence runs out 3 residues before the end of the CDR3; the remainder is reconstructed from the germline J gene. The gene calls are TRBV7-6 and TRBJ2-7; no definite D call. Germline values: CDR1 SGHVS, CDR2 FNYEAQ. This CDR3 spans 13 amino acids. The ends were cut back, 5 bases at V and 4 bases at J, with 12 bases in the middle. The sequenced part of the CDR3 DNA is TGTGCCAGCAGCCAATTAGGGTGGTACGAG. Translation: CASSQLGWYE. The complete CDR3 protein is CASSQLGWYEQYF.

The CDR3 region is CASSVKGGNQPQHF. The CDR3 DNA, read in part, is TGTGCCAGCAGTGTGAAGGGGGGCAATCAGCCC. The V and J genes are TRBV6-1 and TRBJ1-5; D is perhaps TRBD1 (6 bases). The read terminates 3 residues ahead of where the CDR3 ends, so the germline J gene completes it. CDR1 and CDR2 (germline): MNHNS, SASEGT. The CDR3 is 14 residues long. Trimming removed 4 bases from V and 2 bases from J, with 9 bases in between.

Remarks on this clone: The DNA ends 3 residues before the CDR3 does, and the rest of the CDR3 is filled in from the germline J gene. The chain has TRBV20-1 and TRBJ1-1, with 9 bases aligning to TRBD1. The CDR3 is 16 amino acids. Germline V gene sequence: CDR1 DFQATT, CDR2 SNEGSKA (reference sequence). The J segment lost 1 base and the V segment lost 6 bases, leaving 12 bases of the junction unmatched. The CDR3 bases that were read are TGCAGTGCCCGACCTGGGACAGGGAGGCCGAACACTGAA. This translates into CSARPGTGRPNTE. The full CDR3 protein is CSARPGTGRPNTEAFF.

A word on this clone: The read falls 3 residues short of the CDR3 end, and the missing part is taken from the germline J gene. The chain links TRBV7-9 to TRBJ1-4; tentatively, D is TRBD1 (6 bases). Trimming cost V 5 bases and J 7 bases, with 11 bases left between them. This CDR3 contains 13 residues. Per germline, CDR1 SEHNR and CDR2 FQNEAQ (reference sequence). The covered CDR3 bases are TGTGCCAGCAGCCACAACAGGGTTGAAAAA. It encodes CASSHNRVEK. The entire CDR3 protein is CASSHNRVEKLFF.

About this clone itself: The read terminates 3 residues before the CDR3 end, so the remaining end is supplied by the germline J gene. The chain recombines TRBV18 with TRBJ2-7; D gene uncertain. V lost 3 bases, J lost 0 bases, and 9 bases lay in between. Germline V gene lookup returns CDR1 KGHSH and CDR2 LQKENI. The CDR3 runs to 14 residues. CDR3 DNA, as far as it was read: TGTGCCAGCTCACCGCTCGCCGGCTCCTACGAG. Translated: CASSPLAGSYE. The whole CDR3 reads CASSPLAGSYEQYF.

The CDR3 bases that were read are TGTGCCAGCAGCCAAAGTCGGACAGAAGAGACC. Protein sequence: CASSQSRTEET. The entire CDR3 protein is CASSQSRTEETQYF. This rearrangement joins TRBV16 to TRBJ2-5; D is possibly TRBD1 (6 bases). The read ends 3 residues early relative to the CDR3; the germline J gene fills the gap. This CDR3 spans 14 amino acids. V lost 2 bases and J lost 3, with 10 bases in between. The germline V gene encodes CDR1 KGHSY and CDR2 FQNENV. Together with reference TRBV16 and TRBJ2-5, the CDR3 gives the full variable domain: GEEVAQTPKHLVRGEGQKAKLYCAPIKGHSYVFWYQQVLKNEFKFLISFQNENVFDETGMPKERFSAKCLPNSPCSLEIQATKLEDSAVYFCASSQSRTEETQYFGPGTRLLVL.

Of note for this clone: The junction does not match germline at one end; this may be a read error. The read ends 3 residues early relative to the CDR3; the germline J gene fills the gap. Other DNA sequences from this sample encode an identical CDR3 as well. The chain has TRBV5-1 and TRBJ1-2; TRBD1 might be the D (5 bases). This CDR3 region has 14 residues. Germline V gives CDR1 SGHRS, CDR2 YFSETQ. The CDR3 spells CASSIRDTNYGYTF. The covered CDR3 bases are TGCGCCAGCAGCATCAGGGATACTAACTATGGA. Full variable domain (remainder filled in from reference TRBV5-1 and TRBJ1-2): KAGVTQTPRYLIKTRGQQVTLSCSPISGHRSVSWYQQTPGQGLQFLFEYFSETQRNKGNFPGRFSGRQFSNSRSEMNVSTLELGDSALYLCASSIRDTNYGYTFGSGTRLTVV.

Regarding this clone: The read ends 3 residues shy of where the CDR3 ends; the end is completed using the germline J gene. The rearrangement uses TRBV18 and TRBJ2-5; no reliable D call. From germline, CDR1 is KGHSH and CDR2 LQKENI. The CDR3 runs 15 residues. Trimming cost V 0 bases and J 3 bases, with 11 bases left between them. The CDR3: CASSPPIGWKETQYF. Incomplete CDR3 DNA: TGTGCCAGCTCACCACCGATAGGGTGGAAAGAGACC.

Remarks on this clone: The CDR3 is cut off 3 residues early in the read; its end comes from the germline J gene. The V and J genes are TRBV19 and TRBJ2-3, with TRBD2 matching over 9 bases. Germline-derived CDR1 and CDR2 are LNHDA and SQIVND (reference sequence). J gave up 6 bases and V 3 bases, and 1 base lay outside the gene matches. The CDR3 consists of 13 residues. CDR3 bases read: TGTGCCAGTAGTATGGCGGGGGGGGATACG. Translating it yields CASSMAGGDT. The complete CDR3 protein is CASSMAGGDTQYF.

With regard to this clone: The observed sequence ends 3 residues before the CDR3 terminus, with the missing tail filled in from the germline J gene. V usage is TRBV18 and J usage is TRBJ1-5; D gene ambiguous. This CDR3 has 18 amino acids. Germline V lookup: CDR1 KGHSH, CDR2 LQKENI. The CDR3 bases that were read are TGTGCCAGCTCACCGGGAGGCGGCTCCGCGACTACCAGCGATCCC. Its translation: CASSPGGGSATTSDP. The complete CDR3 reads CASSPGGGSATTSDPQHF.